The 13 T cell receptor beta chains below all came from one sample that was sequenced in a study of cytomegalovirus exposure and HLA in healthy donors. With 60 Vbeta and 13 Jbeta primers, the PCR was carried out. Assay: immunoSEQ multiplex PCR; the TCRdb copy retains only in-frame clones and omits some. The table records some 160,000 clones, 84% of them present only once. Sequencing was performed on PBMCs. The receptor source for this set is a man in his late teens or twenties in good health and CMV-seronegative.

The chain couples TRBV7-3 to TRBJ2-1; no clear D. Trimming pared 0 bases from V and 8 bases from J, leaving 8 bases between. This CDR3 is 13 amino acids long. Germline CDR1 is SGHTA and CDR2 is FQGTGA. DNA of the CDR3: TGTGCCAGCAGCTTAACGGTGGGCCATGAGCAGTTCTTC. Translated, it gives CASSLTVGHEQFF.

This clone came up a few times. The chain uses TRBV27 and TRBJ2-1, with 7 bases fitting TRBD2. Germline CDR1 MNHEY, CDR2 SMNVEV (reference sequence). There are 15 residues in the CDR3. The V segment lost 3 bases and the J segment 4 bases; nucleotides outside the gene matches: 6. The CDR3 coding sequence is TGTGCCAGCAGTTTCGCCGGGAGGAGGTACAATGAGCAGTTCTTC. It specifies CASSFAGRRYNEQFF.

In DNA, the CDR3 is TGCAGCGTTGGAGATTCGGGGGAGGGCCTCTACGAGCAGTACTTC. The encoded protein is CSVGDSGEGLYEQYF. The rearrangement uses TRBV29-1 and TRBJ2-7, with 7 bases fitting TRBD2. This CDR3 spans 15 amino acids. CDR1 is SQVTM and CDR2 is ANQGSEA in the germline V gene. Trimming at V came to 4 bases and at J to 3 bases, leaving 12 bases not matched to a gene.

The chain employs TRBV5-1 and TRBJ1-1; TRBD1 aligns across 7 bases. There are 14 residues in the CDR3. Germline V gene data show CDR1 as SGHRS and CDR2 as YFSETQ. V trimming: 0 bases; J trimming: 4 bases; junction bases outside the gene matches: 3. This CDR3 reads CASSLGTGLTEAFF. CDR3 DNA: TGCGCCAGCAGCTTGGGGACAGGACTCACTGAAGCTTTCTTT.

The J gene is TRBJ2-7, the V gene TRBV11-2; D might be TRBD2 (7 bases). The germline CDR1 and CDR2 sequences are SGHAT and FQNNGV. Trimming shortened V by 0 bases and J by 11 bases, and 17 bases separated the two germline ends. The CDR3 contains 14 residues. The CDR3 bases are TGTGCCAGCAGCTTAGATCGGGGGGCACCCAAGGAGTACTTC. Translated: CASSLDRGAPKEYF.

V is TRBV5-1 and J is TRBJ2-5; 7 bases fit TRBD1. The junction had 15 bases not matched to a gene; V was cut back by 1 base and J by 3 bases. Germline V gene lookup returns CDR1 SGHRS and CDR2 YFSETQ. The CDR3 sequence is 18 residues long. CDR3 sequence: CASSLMGQPSLWEETQYF. CDR3 nucleotide sequence: TGCGCCAGCAGCTTGATGGGACAGCCATCCTTGTGGGAAGAGACCCAGTACTTC.

The J gene is TRBJ2-7, the V gene TRBV4-1; D is undetermined. Trimming took off 0 bases at V and 1 base at J, with 7 bases between the two ends. The CDR3 runs to 14 residues. From germline, CDR1 is MGHRA and CDR2 YSYEKL. CDR3 region: CASSQDPQSYEQYF. The CDR3 DNA is TGCGCCAGCAGCCAAGATCCCCAATCCTACGAGCAGTACTTC.

V and J are TRBV5-4 and TRBJ2-2; D is unresolved. The ends were cut back, 2 bases at V and 7 bases at J, with 9 bases in the middle. Germline V gene sequence: CDR1 SGHNT, CDR2 YYREEE (reference sequence). The CDR3 is made up of 13 amino acids. The CDR3, as DNA: TGTGCCAGCAGCTTCCTCTTAGTCGGGGAGCTGTTTTTT. It specifies CASSFLLVGELFF.

The J gene is TRBJ2-1, the V gene TRBV28; D not resolved. Trimming shortened V by 7 bases and J by 8 bases, and 12 bases separated the two germline ends. Per germline, CDR1 MDHEN and CDR2 SYDVKM. This CDR3 region has 12 residues. In DNA, the CDR3 is TGTGCCAGCACCCCTCGAGCCCATGAGCAGTTCTTC. Translating it yields CASTPRAHEQFF.

This chain connects TRBV7-3 to TRBJ2-5; 12 nucleotides align to TRBD2. The CDR3 runs to 14 residues. Germline assignment: CDR1 SGHTA and CDR2 FQGTGA. Unmatched junction bases numbered 1, after V lost 3 bases and J lost 5 bases. CDR3 coding DNA: TGTGCCAGCAGCTTGACTAGCGGGGGTGAGACCCAGTACTTC. Its translation: CASSLTSGGETQYF.

This chain connects TRBV7-9 to TRBJ2-7; D is perhaps TRBD1 (5 bases). Trimming stripped 4 bases from V and 3 bases from J, with 19 bases between. CDR3 length equals 16 residues. CDR1 is SEHNR and CDR2 is FQNEAQ in the germline V gene (reference sequence). Written as DNA, the CDR3 is TGTGCCAGCAGCTCCTCAAGGGGCCGGACGTTCTACGAGCAGTACTTC. Translating gives CASSSSRGRTFYEQYF.

The rearrangement uses TRBV7-8 and TRBJ2-7; 8 bases fit TRBD1. The CDR3 loop spans 16 amino acids. J gave up 4 bases and V 7 bases, and 15 bases lay outside the gene matches. Germline V gene data show CDR1 as SGHVS and CDR2 as FQNEAQ. This CDR3 is CASTKTGDRSSYEQYF. The CDR3 bases are TGTGCCAGCACCAAAACCGGGGACAGGTCCTCATACGAGCAGTACTTC. Filled out from reference TRBV7-8 and TRBJ2-7, the complete variable domain reads GAGVSQSPRYKVAKRGQDVALRCDPISGHVSLFWYQQALGQGPEFLTYFQNEAQLDKSGLPSDRFFAERPEGSVSTLKIQRTQQEDSAVYLCASTKTGDRSSYEQYFGPGTRLTVT.

This chain links TRBV5-5 with TRBJ2-3; 9 bases fit TRBD1. There are 15 residues in the CDR3. CDR1 SGHKS and CDR2 YYEKEE come from the germline V gene (reference sequence). The junction had 3 bases not matched to a gene; V was cut back by 2 bases and J by 2 bases. CDR3 DNA: TGTGCCAGCAGCTTACGGGACAGGGCCACAGATACGCAGTATTTT. Protein product: CASSLRDRATDTQYF.